This TCR beta chain was captured in a study of blood T cell repertoires in COVID-19. Study information: Samples came from the United States, Italy and Spain, spanning acute and convalescent COVID-19. Sources were T cells, B-cell-depleted T cells, or PBMCs; the material itself was cDNA or gDNA.

Categorization into cohorts depended on clinical history that participants reported. In Cohort 3, a recovered donor had either two negative PCRs, clearance, or symptom resolution. Data came from immunoSEQ multiplex PCR; TCRdb stores just in-frame clones and leaves some out. Here the sample spans 250,000 to 300,000 clones, around nine tenths being singletons. The V and J ends lost 0 bases and 9 bases, in that order; junction bases with no gene match: 14. Germline-derived CDR1 and CDR2 are MNHEY and SMNVEV (reference sequence). The CDR3 is 17 amino acids. Material for sequencing was PBMCs or T cells enriched from blood (not recorded which). The clonotype originates from a woman aged 25 to 39 who had recovered from COVID-19. This chain connects TRBV27 to TRBJ2-1; 7 nucleotides agree with TRBD2. CDR3 in amino acids: CASSLSLGGRGKGEQFF. The CDR3, as DNA: TGTGCCAGCAGTTTATCCCTTGGCGGGAGAGGAAAGGGTGAGCAGTTCTTC.